This T cell receptor (beta chain) comes out of a study of beta chain features in type 1 diabetes. Germline CDR1 reads SGHAT; CDR2 reads FQNNGV. Trimming left V 5 bases short and J 3 bases short, with 26 bases between. There are 19 residues in the CDR3. A single heparinised draw of approximately 100 mL on average was taken per donor. Purities in excess of 95% were seen in all sorted populations. Expressed TCRB transcripts got sequenced, as all isolated RNA was reverse transcribed. About 3.57 million reads were obtained on average from naive, central memory and regulatory T cell samples. The assay was immunoSEQ multiplex PCR, and TCRdb's table has in-frame clones only and misses some. The sample holds about 120,000 clones, over 15% seen once. Study-wide results and limits: In all four CD4+ subsets, TCRB CDR3 length was significantly, moderately reduced in type 1 diabetes. cDNA-based reads could over-represent cells with high TCR expression.

Comment on this clone: Its antigen remains unidentified.

This receptor was obtained from a man younger than 45 with type 1 diabetes. Material: central memory CD4+ T cells from blood. The chain employs TRBV11-2 and TRBJ2-4, with a tentative D call TRBD1 (6 bases). The CDR3: CASSPVTGGYSDDKNIQYF. The CDR3 DNA follows: TGTGCCAGCAGCCCGGTAACTGGGGGCTACTCGGATGACAAAAACATTCAGTACTTC.